The 10 T cell receptor beta chains below come from one sample, sequenced in a study of cytomegalovirus exposure and HLA in healthy donors. Amplification used 60 Vbeta primers and 13 Jbeta primers. The table came from immunoSEQ multiplex PCR; TCRdb's copy has only in-frame clones and leaves some out. The sample has around 200,000 clones; roughly 79% are singletons. Sequenced input: PBMCs. The source is a man aged 25 to 40 in good health and CMV-seronegative.

The chain carries TRBV28 and TRBJ2-3; 7 positions match TRBD1. V lost 4 bases, J lost 6 bases, and 7 bases stayed unmatched. From germline, CDR1 is MDHEN and CDR2 SYDVKM. This CDR3 comprises 14 residues. CDR3 sequence (DNA): TGTGCCAGCAGTTCGGGACAGAAAAGGGATACGCAGTATTTT. Residues: CASSSGQKRDTQYF.

The J gene is TRBJ1-2, the V gene TRBV5-8, with D perhaps matching TRBD1 (6 bases). The CDR3 length is 14 residues. With 0 bases removed from V and 3 bases from J, the gap between germline ends came to 9 bases. Germline CDR1 reads SGHTS; CDR2 reads YDEGEE. CDR3 sequence: CASSLEGVYYGYTF. CDR3 in DNA: TGTGCCAGCAGCTTGGAGGGGGTATACTATGGCTACACCTTC.

The chain combines TRBV7-2 with TRBJ1-5; tentatively, D is TRBD1 (6 bases). V was shortened by 7 bases and J by 0 bases, with 10 bases between the two germline ends. Germline V gene sequence: CDR1 SGHTA, CDR2 FQGNSA. The CDR3 is 14 residues long. The CDR3 sequence is CASTIRGSNQPQHF. CDR3 nucleotide sequence: TGTGCCAGCACAATCAGGGGTAGCAATCAGCCCCAGCATTTT. The whole variable domain, filled in from reference TRBV7-2 and TRBJ1-5, reads GAGVSQSPSNKVTEKGKDVELRCDPISGHTALYWYRQSLGQGLEFLIYFQGNSAPDKSGLPSDRFSAERTGGSVSTLTIQRTQQEDSAVYLCASTIRGSNQPQHFGDGTRLSIL.

J is TRBJ2-1 and V is TRBV7-3, with 7 nucleotides matching TRBD1. J gave up 0 bases and V 2 bases, and 7 bases lay outside the gene matches. Germline lookup yields CDR1 SGHTA and CDR2 FQGTGA. CDR3 length: 17 residues. The chain's CDR3 is CASSLSVTGSSYNEQFF. CDR3 bases: TGTGCCAGCAGCTTATCAGTGACAGGGAGCTCCTACAATGAGCAGTTCTTC. Complete variable domain (other parts from reference TRBV7-3 and TRBJ2-1): GAGVSQTPSNKVTEKGKYVELRCDPISGHTALYWYRQSLGQGPEFLIYFQGTGAADDSGLPNDRFFAVRPEGSVSTLKIQRTERGDSAVYLCASSLSVTGSSYNEQFFGPGTRLTVL.

The V and J genes are TRBV7-8 and TRBJ2-1, with TRBD1 matching 11 bases. The germline CDR1 and CDR2 sequences are SGHVS and FQNEAQ. This CDR3 comprises 16 residues. V lost 2 bases to trimming and J lost 9 bases; unmatched junction nucleotides: 9. CDR3 bases: TGTGCCAGCAGCTTAAGGCTGGGACAGGGGGGTAGTGAGCAGTTCTTC. Translating it yields CASSLRLGQGGSEQFF.

The V and J genes are TRBV4-1 and TRBJ1-2; D unresolved. The CDR3 is 16 amino acids. The germline gives CDR1 MGHRA, CDR2 YSYEKL. Trimming cost V 4 bases and J 4 bases, with 19 bases left between them. The CDR3 region is CASSLLVGESVYGYTF. In DNA form, the CDR3 reads TGCGCCAGCAGCCTCCTCGTCGGAGAATCTGTCTATGGCTACACCTTC.

The chain uses TRBV5-4 and TRBJ2-7, with D perhaps TRBD2 (6 bases). The V end lost 0 bases, the J end lost 4 bases, and 11 bases lay between the germline ends. The CDR3 sequence is 14 residues long. From germline, CDR1 is SGHNT and CDR2 YYREEE (reference sequence). This CDR3 reads CASSLVGGSYEQYF. As DNA, the CDR3 is TGTGCCAGCAGCTTGGTGGGGGGTAGTTACGAGCAGTACTTC.

The V gene is TRBV4-1, the J gene TRBJ1-2; a possible D gene is TRBD1 (5 bases). The germline V and J ends were trimmed by 4 bases and 5 bases, with 20 bases remaining between them. The germline gives CDR1 MGHRA, CDR2 YSYEKL. CDR3 length equals 16 residues. The CDR3 nucleotides read TGCGCCAGCAGCCCAGGGAGGTCGACTTCGCTTTATGGCTACACCTTC. This sequence encodes CASSPGRSTSLYGYTF.

This clone is medium-sized in the sample. The chain couples TRBV23-1 to TRBJ1-3; D not resolved. TRBV23-1 is an ORF, with its function uncertain. The CDR3 length is 12 residues. With 1 base removed from V and 9 bases from J, the gap between germline ends came to 7 bases. CDR3: CASSQFRGTIYF. CDR3 DNA sequence: TGCGCCAGCAGTCAATTTCGGGGCACCATATATTTT.

This clone has only a few counts. V usage is TRBV19 and J usage is TRBJ2-4, with 7 nucleotides matching TRBD1. This CDR3 is 13 amino acids long. After removal of 4 bases from V and 7 bases from J, the junction contained 4 bases not matched to a gene. Germline-derived CDR1 and CDR2 are LNHDA and SQIVND (reference sequence). The CDR3 reads CASSTGGRNIQYF. The CDR3 region has the DNA TGTGCCAGTAGTACAGGGGGTAGGAACATTCAGTACTTC.